This passage covers 27 T cell receptor beta chains from one sample sequenced in a study of identical twins (dated by TCRdb to about 2016). The method was 5' RACE. Sequencing took place on an Illumina HiSeq 2000. In-frame beta chains were kept once TCRdb had trimmed the public reads at Q25 with fastp and called clones with MiXCR. Rows merge per CDR3 protein into single entries with the most common DNA and genes. The table for this sample lists about 200,000 distinct CDR3 sequences; about 10% of them were counted only once. 9% to 10% of the sample comes from the top ten. Material: memory T cells sorted from blood. The sample's cell subset or site label, decoded: CD45RO+ enriched T cells. These receptors came from a middle-aged man in good health.

The table lists this clonotype with many counts. The chain links TRBV5-1 to TRBJ2-1; 9 nucleotides match TRBD2. Germline CDR1 SGHRS, CDR2 YFSETQ. J was trimmed by 2 bases and V by 4 bases; bases with no gene match: 4. The CDR3 is 15 residues long. In DNA, the CDR3 is TGCGCCAGCAGCGATTTAGCGGGAGCCTACAATGAGCAGTTCTTC. It codes for CASSDLAGAYNEQFF.

This clonotype was observed at least ten times. The CDR3 DNA is TGCAGTGCTAGAGCCATGGACAGGAACACTGAAGCTTTCTTT. Protein product: CSARAMDRNTEAFF. This chain joins TRBV20-1 and TRBJ1-1; the D gene is possibly TRBD1 (6 bases). CDR1 DFQATT and CDR2 SNEGSKA come from the germline V gene (reference sequence). The ends were cut back, 1 base at V and 1 base at J, with 10 bases in the middle. The CDR3 has 14 residues.

The gene calls are TRBV5-1 and TRBJ2-7; D is possibly TRBD1 (5 bases). The CDR3 is made up of 15 amino acids. CDR1 and CDR2 (germline): SGHRS, YFSETQ. Trimming removed 0 bases at V and 0 bases at J, with 10 bases between. The CDR3: CASSLGVGVSYEQYF. In DNA, the CDR3 is TGCGCCAGCAGCTTGGGTGTAGGGGTCTCCTACGAGCAGTACTTC.

Many counts were recorded for this clonotype. The genes are TRBV5-6 and TRBJ1-2, with TRBD1 matching 9 bases. Trimming took 4 bases from V and 4 from J; bases not matched to a gene: 5. Germline V lookup: CDR1 SGHDT, CDR2 YYEEEE. The CDR3 loop spans 14 amino acids. This CDR3 reads CASSPDRGVYGYTF. The CDR3, as DNA: TGTGCCAGCAGCCCCGACAGGGGGGTCTATGGCTACACCTTC.

Note on this clonotype: The conserved closing phenylalanine or tryptophan is absent in this CDR3, likely reflecting a read error. The chain employs TRBV4-3 and TRBJ1-3; D is undetermined. V dropped 0 bases and J dropped 2 bases, with 8 bases sitting between them. The germline gives CDR1 LGHNA, CDR2 YSLEER. The CDR3 covers 15 residues. As DNA, the CDR3 is TGCGCCAGCAGCCAAGAACGGGCCCCTGGAAACACCATATATTCT. Its protein is CASSQERAPGNTIYS.

This clonotype turned up a few times. The chain uses TRBV5-1 and TRBJ1-1; D might be TRBD1 (5 bases). The CDR3 covers 15 residues. Germline V gene sequence: CDR1 SGHRS, CDR2 YFSETQ. The ends were cut back, 3 bases at V and 5 bases at J, with 17 bases in the middle. DNA for the CDR3: TGCGCCAGCAGCTGGCAGGGAGAGGTTTCAACTGAAGCTTTCTTT. Translated, it gives CASSWQGEVSTEAFF.

As to this clonotype: At one end the junction does not follow the germline gene, possibly because of a read error. The V and J genes are TRBV20-1 and TRBJ1-1; D might be TRBD1 (6 bases). Looked up from germline, CDR1 is DFQATT and CDR2 is SNEGSKA (reference sequence). The CDR3 sequence is 13 residues long. CDR3: CRASGGARTEAFF. The CDR3 DNA reads TGCAGGGCTAGTGGGGGGGCAAGGACTGAAGCTTTCTTT.

This clonotype turned up a few times. The CDR3 sequence is CASTRDYPSYEQYF. The CDR3 nucleotides read TGTGCCAGTACCAGGGACTACCCCTCCTACGAGCAGTACTTC. This chain uses TRBV19 with TRBJ2-7; TRBD2 agrees at 7 bases. After removal of 7 bases from V and 0 bases from J, the junction contained 6 bases not matched to a gene. This CDR3 spans 14 amino acids. Germline V gene lookup returns CDR1 LNHDA and CDR2 SQIVND (reference sequence).

This chain connects TRBV5-1 to TRBJ2-2, with D perhaps TRBD1 or TRBD2 (6 bases each). The germline CDR1 and CDR2 sequences are SGHRS and YFSETQ. The CDR3 spans 16 residues. V was clipped by 0 bases and J by 6 bases, with 15 bases between them. The CDR3 loop is CASSLEGGGSAGELFF. In nucleotides, the CDR3 is TGCGCCAGCAGCTTGGAGGGGGGCGGTTCGGCCGGGGAGCTGTTTTTT. The variable domain in full, with the rest retrieved from reference TRBV5-1 and TRBJ2-2, is KAGVTQTPRYLIKTRGQQVTLSCSPISGHRSVSWYQQTPGQGLQFLFEYFSETQRNKGNFPGRFSGRQFSNSRSEMNVSTLELGDSALYLCASSLEGGGSAGELFFGEGSRLTVL.

This clonotype has a count of ten or more. V is TRBV7-2 and J is TRBJ2-1; 13 positions agree with TRBD2. Per the germline V gene, CDR1 is SGHTA and CDR2 is FQGNSA. Losses at the gene ends were 4 bases for V and 5 bases for J; bases not matched to a gene: 2. The CDR3 length is 15 residues. CDR3 in amino acids: CASSSTSGGHNEQFF. The CDR3 region has the DNA TGTGCCAGCAGCTCGACTAGCGGGGGGCACAATGAGCAGTTCTTC.

This chain uses TRBV6-2 or TRBV6-3 with TRBJ2-7, with TRBD1 matching over 8 bases. The CDR3 runs 15 residues. Germline V gene lookup returns CDR1 MNHEY and CDR2 SVGEGT. Unmatched junction bases numbered 7, after V lost 6 bases and J lost 0 bases. CDR3 bases: TGTGCCAGCAGGAAGACAGGGGTGGGCTCCTACGAGCAGTACTTC. This encodes CASRKTGVGSYEQYF.

This clonotype was found once. A clone one base away is much larger, so this may be a read error. The chain carries TRBV11-1 and TRBJ2-1; perhaps TRBD2 as D (5 bases). CDR1 SGHAT and CDR2 FQDESV come from the germline V gene (reference sequence). The CDR3 spans 16 residues. The CDR3 region is CASSLAYLAPYNEKFF. CDR3 sequence (DNA): TGTGCCAGCAGCTTAGCGTATCTAGCCCCGTACAATGAGAAGTTCTTC.

The V call is TRBV5-1, the J call TRBJ2-2; D ambiguous. The CDR3 runs to 14 residues. Germline loops: CDR1 SGHRS, CDR2 YFSETQ. Trimming pared 0 bases from V and 7 bases from J, leaving 10 bases between. This CDR3 reads CASSLAVMRGELFF. The CDR3 DNA sequence: TGCGCCAGCAGCTTGGCCGTAATGCGCGGGGAGCTGTTTTTT.

This clonotype was observed a handful of times. The chain employs TRBV4-3 and TRBJ2-7; D is perhaps TRBD2 (6 bases). Between the trimmed V and J ends, which lost 0 bases and 3 bases, there was a span of 12 bases. The CDR3 is made up of 15 amino acids. Germline V gene lookup returns CDR1 LGHNA and CDR2 YSLEER. CDR3 region: CASSQEGGTGYEQYF. Here the CDR3 DNA reads TGCGCCAGCAGCCAAGAAGGAGGGACTGGCTACGAGCAGTACTTC.

This clonotype has a handful of counts. The J gene is TRBJ1-4, the V gene TRBV4-1, with D tentatively TRBD1 (6 bases). Germline CDR1 MGHRA, CDR2 YSYEKL. V was trimmed by 0 bases and J by 4 bases, leaving 9 bases between them. The CDR3 sequence is 15 residues long. The CDR3 sequence: CASSQETGRNEKLFF. The CDR3 DNA reads TGCGCCAGCAGCCAAGAGACAGGCCGTAATGAAAAACTGTTTTTT.

About this clonotype: Being one base from a much bigger clone, this may be a read error. The V gene is TRBV6-5, the J gene TRBJ1-1, with a weak D call TRBD1 (5 bases). Trimming pared 4 bases from V and 0 bases from J, leaving 9 bases between. The CDR3 length is 14 residues. Germline V gene sequence: CDR1 MNHEY, CDR2 SVGAGI. The CDR3: CASSCEDMNTEAFF. The DNA for the CDR3 is TGTGCCAGCAGTTGCGAGGACATGAACACTGAAGCTTTCTTT.

This clonotype came up many times. The V call is TRBV6-5, the J call TRBJ2-1; 8 bases align to TRBD1. V shed 0 bases, J shed 5 bases, and the junction held 6 bases outside the gene matches. CDR1 MNHEY and CDR2 SVGAGI come from the germline V gene. The CDR3 length is 16 residues. The CDR3 sequence is CASSYSAGGFHNEQFF. The CDR3 DNA reads as TGTGCCAGCAGTTACTCGGCAGGGGGCTTTCACAATGAGCAGTTCTTC.

This clonotype was observed a few times. The rearrangement joins TRBV28 to TRBJ2-1, with no clear D. Germline assignment: CDR1 MDHEN and CDR2 SYDVKM. Trimming shortened V by 2 bases and J by 2 bases, and 1 base separated the two germline ends. CDR3 length: 12 residues. The CDR3 DNA is TGTGCCAGCAGTTTACCCTACAATGAGCAGTTCTTC. Its translation is CASSLPYNEQFF.

This clonotype was counted many times. The V and J genes are TRBV9 and TRBJ2-7; a weak D match, TRBD1 (6 bases). The CDR3 loop spans 14 amino acids. Germline CDR1 and CDR2: SGDLS and YYNGEE. Trimming took off 4 bases at V and 2 bases at J, with 13 bases between the two ends. As DNA, the CDR3 is TGTGCCAGCAGCAAAAGACAGGCCGCCTACGAGCAGTACTTC. Its protein product is CASSKRQAAYEQYF.

The chain couples TRBV4-2 to TRBJ2-7, with TRBD1 identical over 7 bases. In germline, CDR1 is LGHNA, CDR2 YNFKEQ. The V gene end was trimmed by 1 base and the J gene end by 3 bases; junction bases not matched to a gene: 6. This CDR3 is 15 amino acids long. CDR3 bases: TGTGCCAGCAGCCAAGGTCGGGACAGACTCTACGAGCAGTACTTC. Translating it yields CASSQGRDRLYEQYF.

The table lists this clonotype with a few counts. V and J are TRBV7-2 and TRBJ2-7; D may be TRBD2 (6 bases). Between the trimmed V and J ends, which lost 3 bases and 7 bases, there was a span of 13 bases. Germline assignment: CDR1 SGHTA and CDR2 FQGNSA. The CDR3 is 13 amino acids. DNA of the CDR3: TGTGCCAGCAGCTTCGGACTACCGGCTGAGCAGTACTTC. Its translation: CASSFGLPAEQYF.

This clonotype was seen repeatedly, ten times or more. The J gene is TRBJ1-2, the V gene TRBV29-1, with D possibly TRBD1 on 6 matching bases. This CDR3 comprises 13 residues. Trimming stripped 7 bases from V and 3 bases from J, with 15 bases between. The germline gives CDR1 SQVTM, CDR2 ANQGSEA. The CDR3 sequence is CSASTGTDYGYTF. The CDR3 nucleotides read TGCAGCGCAAGTACAGGGACCGACTATGGCTACACCTTC.

The sample holds a few counts of this clonotype. The chain carries TRBV6-1 and TRBJ2-7; D is uncertain. Germline V gene data show CDR1 as MNHNS and CDR2 as SASEGT. The CDR3 consists of 14 residues. Between the trimmed V and J ends, which lost 6 bases and 0 bases, there was a span of 12 bases. The CDR3 spells CASRPAGLSYEQYF. For the CDR3, the DNA is TGTGCCAGCAGGCCCGCTGGCCTCTCCTACGAGCAGTACTTC.

The chain couples TRBV27 to TRBJ1-5; perhaps TRBD1 as D (5 bases). The CDR3 contains 14 residues. CDR1 and CDR2 from the germline V gene are MNHEY and SMNVEV (reference sequence). Trimming took 3 bases from V and 9 from J, leaving 15 bases between them. The CDR3 loop reads CASSLGSQGTPQHF. As DNA, the CDR3 is TGTGCCAGCAGTTTGGGGTCCCAGGGCACGCCCCAGCATTTT.

Many counts were recorded for this clonotype. This chain joins TRBV20-1 and TRBJ2-7; tentative D call: TRBD1 (6 bases). Per germline, CDR1 DFQATT and CDR2 SNEGSKA (reference sequence). The V and J ends lost 2 bases and 6 bases respectively, with 17 bases between them. The CDR3 spans 14 residues. CDR3 sequence: CSARPIQGMGEQYF. The CDR3 DNA follows: TGCAGTGCTAGACCTATACAGGGAATGGGCGAGCAGTACTTC.

The J gene is TRBJ2-2, the V gene TRBV19; TRBD2 matches at 14 bases. The CDR3 extends over 19 amino acids. The trim removed 3 bases at V and 4 bases at J, leaving 10 bases unmatched. Germline CDR1 and CDR2: LNHDA and SQIVND (reference sequence). Written as DNA, the CDR3 is TGTGCCAGTAGTATGGGACTAGCGGGGGTCGAGGAATTCACCGGGGAGCTGTTTTTT. Residues: CASSMGLAGVEEFTGELFF. Full variable domain (rest looked up from reference TRBV19 and TRBJ2-2): DGGITQSPKYLFRKEGQNVTLSCEQNLNHDAMYWYRQDPGQGLRLIYYSQIVNDFQKGDIAEGYSVSREKKESFPLTVTSAQKNPTAFYLCASSMGLAGVEEFTGELFFGEGSRLTVL.

This sequence joins TRBV4-1 and TRBJ2-1; TRBD2 matches 9 bases. The V gene end was trimmed by 4 bases and the J gene end by 1 base; junction bases not matched to a gene: 5. CDR1 and CDR2 from the germline V gene are MGHRA and YSYEKL. This CDR3 has 16 residues. The CDR3 loop reads CASSLRGLASYNEQFF. In DNA, the CDR3 is TGCGCCAGCAGCCTAAGAGGACTAGCGTCCTACAATGAGCAGTTCTTC.